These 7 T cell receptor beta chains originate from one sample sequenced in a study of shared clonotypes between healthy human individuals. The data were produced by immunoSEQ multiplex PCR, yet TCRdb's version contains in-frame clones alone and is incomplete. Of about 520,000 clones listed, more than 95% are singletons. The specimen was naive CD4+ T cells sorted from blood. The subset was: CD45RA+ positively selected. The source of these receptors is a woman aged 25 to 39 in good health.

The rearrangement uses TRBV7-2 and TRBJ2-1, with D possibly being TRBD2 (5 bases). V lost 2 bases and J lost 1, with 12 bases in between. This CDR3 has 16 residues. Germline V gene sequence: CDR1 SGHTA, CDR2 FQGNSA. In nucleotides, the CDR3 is TGTGCCAGCAGCTTAATGGCCAGGAGGTCCTACAATGAGCAGTTCTTC. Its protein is CASSLMARRSYNEQFF.

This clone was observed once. The CDR3 DNA reads as TGTGCCAGCAGTCGGGGATGGAACACCGGGGAGCTGTTTTTT. Encoded protein: CASSRGWNTGELFF. The chain has TRBV6-4 and TRBJ2-2, with a weak D call TRBD2 (5 bases). Germline CDR1 reads MRHNA; CDR2 reads SNTAGT. The CDR3 runs to 14 residues. Trimming left V 5 bases short and J 1 base short, with 8 bases between.

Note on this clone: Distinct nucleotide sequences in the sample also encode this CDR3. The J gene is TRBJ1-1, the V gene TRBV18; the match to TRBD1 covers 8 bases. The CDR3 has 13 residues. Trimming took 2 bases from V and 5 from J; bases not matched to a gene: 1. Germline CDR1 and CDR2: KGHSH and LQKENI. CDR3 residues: CASSPTGGTEAFF. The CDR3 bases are TGTGCCAGCTCACCAACAGGGGGGACTGAAGCTTTCTTT.

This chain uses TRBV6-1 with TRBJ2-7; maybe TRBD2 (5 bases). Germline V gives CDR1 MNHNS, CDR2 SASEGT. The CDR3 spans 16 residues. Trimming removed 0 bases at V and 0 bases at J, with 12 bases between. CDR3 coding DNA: TGTGCCAGCAGTGAAGCGCTTTTCACTAGCTCCTACGAGCAGTACTTC. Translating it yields CASSEALFTSSYEQYF.

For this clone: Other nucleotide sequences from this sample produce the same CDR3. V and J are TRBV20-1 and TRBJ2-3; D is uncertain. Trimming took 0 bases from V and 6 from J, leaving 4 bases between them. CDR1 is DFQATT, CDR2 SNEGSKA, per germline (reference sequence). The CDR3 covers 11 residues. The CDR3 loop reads CSAREGDTQYF. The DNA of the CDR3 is TGCAGTGCTAGAGAAGGGGATACGCAGTATTTT.

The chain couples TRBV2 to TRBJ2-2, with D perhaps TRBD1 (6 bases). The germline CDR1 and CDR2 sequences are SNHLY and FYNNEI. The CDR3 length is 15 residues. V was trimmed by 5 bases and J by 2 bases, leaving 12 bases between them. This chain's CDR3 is CASSTGTSNTGELFF. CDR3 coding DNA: TGTGCCAGCAGTACCGGGACATCTAACACCGGGGAGCTGTTTTTT. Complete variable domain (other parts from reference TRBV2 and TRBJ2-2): EPEVTQTPSHQVTQMGQEVILRCVPISNHLYFYWYRQILGQKVEFLVSFYNNEISEKSEIFDDQFSVERPDGSNFTLKIRSTKLEDSAMYFCASSTGTSNTGELFFGEGSRLTVL.

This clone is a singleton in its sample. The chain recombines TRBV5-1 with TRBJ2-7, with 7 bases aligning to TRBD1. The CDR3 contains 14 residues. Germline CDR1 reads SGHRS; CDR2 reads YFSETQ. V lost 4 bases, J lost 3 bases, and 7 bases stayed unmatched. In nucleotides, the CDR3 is TGCGCCAGCAGCAGGCTGGGACAGAACTACGAGCAGTACTTC. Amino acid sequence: CASSRLGQNYEQYF.